A selection of T cell receptor beta chains follows, all from one sample in a study of response to subunit inactivated influenza vaccine. Via MiXCR, TCRdb re-called the RT-PCR reads, giving one row per CDR3 protein. Here the sample spans 500,000 to 650,000 distinct CDR3 sequences, roughly 8.2% being singletons. The material sequenced was PBMCs from blood, taken 23 to 25 months after vaccination. The receptors were sampled from a man aged 45 to 75 who received an inactivated influenza vaccine. The CDR3 runs from the conserved cysteine through the conserved F or W.

cdr3_aa: CASRSSGRALDEQFF; v_call: TRBV6-1; j_call: TRBJ2-1; cdr3_length: 15
cdr3_aa: CSARGWRGRNSNQPQHF; v_call: TRBV20-1; j_call: TRBJ1-5; cdr3_length: 17
cdr3_aa: CSAPGARNEKLFF; v_call: TRBV20-1; j_call: TRBJ1-4; cdr3_length: 13
cdr3_aa: CASSRTSGRAETQYF; v_call: TRBV6-1; j_call: TRBJ2-5; cdr3_length: 15
cdr3_aa: CASSPKSHTTGQGTYEQYF; v_call: TRBV23-1; j_call: TRBJ2-7; cdr3_length: 19
cdr3_aa: CASSQELTRATEAFF; v_call: TRBV3-1; j_call: TRBJ1-1; cdr3_length: 15
cdr3_aa: CASTPSGRTDTQYF; v_call: TRBV27; j_call: TRBJ2-3; cdr3_length: 14
cdr3_aa: CASSFIAETDTQYF; v_call: TRBV28; j_call: TRBJ2-3; cdr3_length: 14
cdr3_aa: CASMGAGTQYF; v_call: TRBV5-1; j_call: TRBJ2-3; cdr3_length: 11
cdr3_aa: CASSEGARGSFEQYF; v_call: TRBV2; j_call: TRBJ2-7; cdr3_length: 15
cdr3_aa: CASSLDTYRYGYTF; v_call: TRBV7-8; j_call: TRBJ1-2; cdr3_length: 14
cdr3_aa: CASSYRQGQETQYF; v_call: TRBV3-1; j_call: TRBJ2-5; cdr3_length: 14
cdr3_aa: CASSGAPRAGELFF; v_call: TRBV3-1; j_call: TRBJ2-2; cdr3_length: 14
cdr3_aa: CASSPGLAGYYEQYF; v_call: TRBV18; j_call: TRBJ2-7; cdr3_length: 15
cdr3_aa: CASSAGFGYEQYF; v_call: TRBV27; j_call: TRBJ2-7; cdr3_length: 13
cdr3_aa: CASSRGSPLHF; v_call: TRBV12-3/TRBV12-4; j_call: TRBJ1-6; cdr3_length: 11
cdr3_aa: CASSQSDLPNGGATNEKLFF; v_call: TRBV4-3; j_call: TRBJ1-4; cdr3_length: 20
cdr3_aa: CASSWFWGARNTEAFF; v_call: TRBV5-6; j_call: TRBJ1-1; cdr3_length: 16
cdr3_aa: CASSLDPNYGYTF; v_call: TRBV11-2; j_call: TRBJ1-2; cdr3_length: 13
cdr3_aa: CSAQSRSGVVTDTQYF; v_call: TRBV20-1; j_call: TRBJ2-3; cdr3_length: 16
cdr3_aa: CASSPGQGVETQYF; v_call: TRBV12-3/TRBV12-4; j_call: TRBJ2-5; cdr3_length: 14
cdr3_aa: CASSLFGGLQETQYF; v_call: TRBV5-5; j_call: TRBJ2-5; cdr3_length: 15
cdr3_aa: CASSSRRGNQPQHF; v_call: TRBV18; j_call: TRBJ1-5; cdr3_length: 14
cdr3_aa: CASSLGTLFPGEQFF; v_call: TRBV6-2/TRBV6-3; j_call: TRBJ2-1; cdr3_length: 15
cdr3_aa: CASSRYGQAANTEAFF; v_call: TRBV12-3/TRBV12-4; j_call: TRBJ1-1; cdr3_length: 16
cdr3_aa: CASSDPSGSTDTQYF; v_call: TRBV5-1; j_call: TRBJ2-3; cdr3_length: 15
cdr3_aa: CASSLGPLNEKLFF; v_call: TRBV7-2; j_call: TRBJ1-4; cdr3_length: 14
cdr3_aa: CATSERLAGLETQYF; v_call: TRBV24-1; j_call: TRBJ2-5; cdr3_length: 15
cdr3_aa: CASSQGLQGADYGYTF; v_call: TRBV4-3; j_call: TRBJ1-2; cdr3_length: 16
cdr3_aa: CASSSGRAADTQYF; v_call: TRBV6-1; j_call: TRBJ2-3; cdr3_length: 14
cdr3_aa: CASSMGRIGQFF; v_call: TRBV6-2/TRBV6-3; j_call: TRBJ2-1; cdr3_length: 12
cdr3_aa: CASSPWDYNSYEQYF; v_call: TRBV7-6; j_call: TRBJ2-7; cdr3_length: 15